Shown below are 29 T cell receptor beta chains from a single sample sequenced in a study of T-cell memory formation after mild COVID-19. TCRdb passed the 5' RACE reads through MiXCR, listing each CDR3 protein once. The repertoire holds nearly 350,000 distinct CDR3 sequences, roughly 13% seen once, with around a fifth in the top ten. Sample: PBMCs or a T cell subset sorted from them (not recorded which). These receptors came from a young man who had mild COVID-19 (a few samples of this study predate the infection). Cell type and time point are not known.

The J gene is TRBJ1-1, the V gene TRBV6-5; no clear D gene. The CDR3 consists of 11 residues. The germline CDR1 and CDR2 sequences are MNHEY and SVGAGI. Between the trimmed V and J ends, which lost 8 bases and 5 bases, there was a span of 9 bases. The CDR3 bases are TGTGCCAGCGGCGTGGGGACTGAAGCTTTCTTT. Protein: CASGVGTEAFF.

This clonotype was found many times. This chain's CDR3 is CAISENGSGNTIYF. The CDR3 DNA sequence: TGTGCCATCAGTGAGAATGGCTCTGGAAACACCATATATTTT. This chain links TRBV10-3 with TRBJ1-3; D is unclear. Germline V gives CDR1 ENHRY, CDR2 SYGVKD. With 2 bases removed from V and 0 bases from J, the gap between germline ends came to 5 bases. The CDR3 has 14 amino acids.

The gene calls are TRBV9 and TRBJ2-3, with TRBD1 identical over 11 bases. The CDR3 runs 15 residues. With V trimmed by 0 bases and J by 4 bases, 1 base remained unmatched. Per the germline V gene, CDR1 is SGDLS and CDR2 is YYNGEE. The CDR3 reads CASSVEGQGADTQYF. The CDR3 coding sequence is TGTGCCAGCAGCGTAGAGGGACAGGGGGCAGATACGCAGTATTTT.

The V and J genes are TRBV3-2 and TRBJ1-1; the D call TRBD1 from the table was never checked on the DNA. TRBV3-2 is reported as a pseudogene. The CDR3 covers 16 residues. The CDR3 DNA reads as TGTGCCAGCAGCCAAGACTTTCAGGGGGCTTGGACTGAAGCTTTCTTT. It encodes CASSQDFQGAWTEAFF.

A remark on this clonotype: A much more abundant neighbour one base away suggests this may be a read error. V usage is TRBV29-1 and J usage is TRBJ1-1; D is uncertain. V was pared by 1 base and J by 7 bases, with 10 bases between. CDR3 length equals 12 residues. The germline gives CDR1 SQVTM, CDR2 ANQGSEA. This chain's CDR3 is CSVEVVDFEAFF. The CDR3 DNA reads TGCAGCGTTGAAGTTGTGGATTTTGAAGCTTTCTTT. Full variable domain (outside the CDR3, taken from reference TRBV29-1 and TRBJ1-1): SAVISQKPSRDICQRGTSLTIQCQVDSQVTMMFWYRQQPGQSLTLIATANQGSEATYESGFVIDKFPISRPNLTFSTLTVSNMSPEDSSIYLCSVEVVDFEAFFGQGTRLTVV.

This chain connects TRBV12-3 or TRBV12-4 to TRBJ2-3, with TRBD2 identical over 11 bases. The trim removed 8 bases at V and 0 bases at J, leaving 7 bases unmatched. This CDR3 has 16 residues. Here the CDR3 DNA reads TGTGCCAGCGGGCTAGCGGGGGGTTCTAGCACAGATACGCAGTATTTT. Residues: CASGLAGGSSTDTQYF.

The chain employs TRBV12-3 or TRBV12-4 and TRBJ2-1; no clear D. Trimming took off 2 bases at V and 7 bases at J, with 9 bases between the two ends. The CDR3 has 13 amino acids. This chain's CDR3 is CASSLMSPNEQFF. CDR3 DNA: TGTGCCAGCAGTTTAATGAGCCCGAATGAGCAGTTCTTC.

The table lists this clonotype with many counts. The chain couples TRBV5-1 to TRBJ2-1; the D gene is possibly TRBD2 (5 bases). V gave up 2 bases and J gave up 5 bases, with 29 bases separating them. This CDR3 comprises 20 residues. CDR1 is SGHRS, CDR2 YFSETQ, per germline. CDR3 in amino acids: CASSFGLAPGSTYLNNEQFF. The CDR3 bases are TGCGCCAGCAGCTTCGGTTTAGCCCCGGGATCCACATATTTAAACAATGAGCAGTTCTTC.

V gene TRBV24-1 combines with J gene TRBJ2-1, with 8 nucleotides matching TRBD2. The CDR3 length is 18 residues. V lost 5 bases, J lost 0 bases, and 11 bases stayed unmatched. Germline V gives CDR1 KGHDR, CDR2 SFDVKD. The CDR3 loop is CATSGRAGGQISYNEQFF. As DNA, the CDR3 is TGTGCCACCAGTGGTCGCGCGGGGGGCCAGATCTCCTACAATGAGCAGTTCTTC.

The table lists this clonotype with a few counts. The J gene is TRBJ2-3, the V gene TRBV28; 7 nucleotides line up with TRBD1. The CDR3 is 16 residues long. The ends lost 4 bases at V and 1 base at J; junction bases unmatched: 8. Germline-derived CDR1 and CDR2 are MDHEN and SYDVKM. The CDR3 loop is CASSYIGGLGTDTQYF. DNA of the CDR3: TGTGCCAGCAGTTACATAGGGGGCCTGGGCACAGATACGCAGTATTTT.

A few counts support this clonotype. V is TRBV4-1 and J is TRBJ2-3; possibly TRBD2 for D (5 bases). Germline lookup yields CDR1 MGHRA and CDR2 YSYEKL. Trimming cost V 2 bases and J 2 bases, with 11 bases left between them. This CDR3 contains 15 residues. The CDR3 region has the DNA TGCGCCAGCAGCCAACAGCGGACGAACACAGATACGCAGTATTTT. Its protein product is CASSQQRTNTDTQYF.

The CDR3: CSARGGSHEQYF. The DNA for the CDR3 is TGCAGTGCTAGAGGCGGTTCGCACGAGCAGTACTTC. The rearrangement uses TRBV20-1 and TRBJ2-7; D remains ambiguous. The CDR3 loop spans 12 amino acids. V was clipped by 1 base and J by 5 bases, with 9 bases between them. Germline V gene data show CDR1 as DFQATT and CDR2 as SNEGSKA (reference sequence).

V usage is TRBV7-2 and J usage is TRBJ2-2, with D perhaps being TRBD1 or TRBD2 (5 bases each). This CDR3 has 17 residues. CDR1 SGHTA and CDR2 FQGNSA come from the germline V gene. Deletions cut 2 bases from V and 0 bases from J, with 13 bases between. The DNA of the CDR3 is TGTGCCAGCAGCTTATTGTCCGGGACGGCGAACACCGGGGAGCTGTTTTTT. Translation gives CASSLLSGTANTGELFF.

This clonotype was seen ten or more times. DNA for the CDR3: TGTGCCAGCAGTTTAGCGGGGATTCAAGAGACCCAGTACTTC. It translates to CASSLAGIQETQYF. The V and J genes are TRBV28 and TRBJ2-5, with TRBD2 as a possible D gene (6 bases). Per the germline V gene, CDR1 is MDHEN and CDR2 is SYDVKM. The CDR3 has 14 amino acids. Deletions cut 2 bases from V and 2 bases from J, with 9 bases between.

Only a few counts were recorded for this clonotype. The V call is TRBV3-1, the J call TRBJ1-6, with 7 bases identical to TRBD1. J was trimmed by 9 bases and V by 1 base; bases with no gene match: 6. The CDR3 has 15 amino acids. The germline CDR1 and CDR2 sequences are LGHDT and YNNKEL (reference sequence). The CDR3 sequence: CASSQGQGRGSPLHF. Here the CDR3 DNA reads TGTGCCAGCAGCCAAGGACAGGGTAGGGGTTCACCCCTCCACTTT.

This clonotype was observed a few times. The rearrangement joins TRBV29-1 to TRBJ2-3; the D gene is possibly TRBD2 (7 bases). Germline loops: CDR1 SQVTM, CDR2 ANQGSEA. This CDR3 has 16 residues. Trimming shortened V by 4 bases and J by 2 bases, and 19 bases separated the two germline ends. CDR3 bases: TGCAGCGTTGCGGGGGGCCTCATTGTAGTCACAGATACGCAGTATTTT. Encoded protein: CSVAGGLIVVTDTQYF.

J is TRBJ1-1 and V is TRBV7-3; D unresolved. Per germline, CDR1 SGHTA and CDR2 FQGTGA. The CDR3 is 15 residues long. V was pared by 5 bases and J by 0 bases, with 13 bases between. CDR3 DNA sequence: TGTGCCAGCAGCCAGGACGGGCAGGTGAACACTGAAGCTTTCTTT. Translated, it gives CASSQDGQVNTEAFF. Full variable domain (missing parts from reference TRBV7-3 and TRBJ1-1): GAGVSQTPSNKVTEKGKYVELRCDPISGHTALYWYRQSLGQGPEFLIYFQGTGAADDSGLPNDRFFAVRPEGSVSTLKIQRTERGDSAVYLCASSQDGQVNTEAFFGQGTRLTVV.

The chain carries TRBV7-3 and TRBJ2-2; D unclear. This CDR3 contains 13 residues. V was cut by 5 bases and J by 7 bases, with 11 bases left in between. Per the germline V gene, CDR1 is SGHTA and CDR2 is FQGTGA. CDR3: CASSAGWDGELFF. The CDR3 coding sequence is TGTGCCAGCAGCGCCGGTTGGGACGGGGAGCTGTTTTTT.

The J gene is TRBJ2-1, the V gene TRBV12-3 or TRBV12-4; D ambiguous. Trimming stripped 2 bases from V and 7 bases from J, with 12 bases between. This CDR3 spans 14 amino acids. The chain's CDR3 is CASSLTRQENEQFF. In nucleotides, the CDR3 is TGTGCCAGCAGTTTAACCCGCCAGGAGAATGAGCAGTTCTTC.

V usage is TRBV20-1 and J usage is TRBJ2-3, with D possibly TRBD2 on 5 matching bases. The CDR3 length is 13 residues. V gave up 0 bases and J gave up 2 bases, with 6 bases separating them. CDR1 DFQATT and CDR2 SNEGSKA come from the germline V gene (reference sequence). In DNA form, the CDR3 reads TGCAGTGCTAGAGAACGGGACACAGATACGCAGTATTTT. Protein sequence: CSARERDTDTQYF.

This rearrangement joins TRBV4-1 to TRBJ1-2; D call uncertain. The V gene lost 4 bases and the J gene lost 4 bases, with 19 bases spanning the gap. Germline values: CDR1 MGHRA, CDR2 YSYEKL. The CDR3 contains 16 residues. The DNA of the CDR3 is TGCGCCAGCAGCCTCGCAGGCGTTCAAACTTCCTATGGCTACACCTTC. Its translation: CASSLAGVQTSYGYTF.

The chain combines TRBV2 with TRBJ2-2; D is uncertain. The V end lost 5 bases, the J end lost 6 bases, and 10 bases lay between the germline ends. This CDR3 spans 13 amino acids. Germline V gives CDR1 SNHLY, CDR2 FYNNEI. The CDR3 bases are TGTGCCAGCAGTAGGTCTACACCCGGGGAGCTGTTTTTT. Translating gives CASSRSTPGELFF.

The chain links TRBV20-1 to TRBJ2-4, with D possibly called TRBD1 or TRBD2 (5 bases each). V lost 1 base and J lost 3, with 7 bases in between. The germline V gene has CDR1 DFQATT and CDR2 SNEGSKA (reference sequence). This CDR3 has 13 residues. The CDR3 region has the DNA TGCAGTGCTAGAGTGGGGGACAAAAACATTCAGTACTTC. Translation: CSARVGDKNIQYF.

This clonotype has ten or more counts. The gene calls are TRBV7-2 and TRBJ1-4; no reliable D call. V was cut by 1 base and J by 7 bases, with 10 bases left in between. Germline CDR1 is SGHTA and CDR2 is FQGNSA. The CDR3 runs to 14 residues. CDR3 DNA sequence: TGTGCCAGCAGCTTAGGGGCGCAGGCTGAAAAACTGTTTTTT. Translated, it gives CASSLGAQAEKLFF.

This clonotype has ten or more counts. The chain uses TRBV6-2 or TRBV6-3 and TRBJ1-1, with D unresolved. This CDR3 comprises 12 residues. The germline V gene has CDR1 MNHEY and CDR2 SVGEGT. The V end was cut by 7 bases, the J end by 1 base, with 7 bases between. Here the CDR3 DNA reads TGTGCCAGCAAAGACCCGAACACTGAAGCTTTCTTT. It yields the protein CASKDPNTEAFF.

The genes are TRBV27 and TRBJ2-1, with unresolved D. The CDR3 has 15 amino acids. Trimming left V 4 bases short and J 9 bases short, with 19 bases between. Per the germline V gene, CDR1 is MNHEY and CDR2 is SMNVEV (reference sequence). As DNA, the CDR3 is TGTGCCAGCAGTTCCTCTCGGATAGGGTGGGTTGAGCAGTTCTTC. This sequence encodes CASSSSRIGWVEQFF.

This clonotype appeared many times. CDR3 DNA sequence: TGTGCCAGCACCTTCTCCAGGACTAACTACGAGCAGTACTTC. As protein: CASTFSRTNYEQYF. The chain uses TRBV7-2 and TRBJ2-7, with a possible D match to TRBD2 (6 bases). Deletions cut 7 bases from V and 3 bases from J, with 16 bases between. This CDR3 is 14 amino acids long. Germline loops: CDR1 SGHTA, CDR2 FQGNSA.

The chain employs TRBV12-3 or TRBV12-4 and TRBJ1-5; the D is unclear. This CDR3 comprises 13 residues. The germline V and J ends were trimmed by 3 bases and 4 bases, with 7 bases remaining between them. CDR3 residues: CASSFTLNQPQHF. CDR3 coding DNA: TGTGCCAGCAGTTTCACCCTAAATCAGCCCCAGCATTTT.

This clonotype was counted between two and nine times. CDR3 residues: CASSFQGERTGELFF. As DNA, the CDR3 is TGTGCCAGCAGCTTTCAAGGGGAGCGGACCGGGGAGCTGTTTTTT. The chain links TRBV5-5 to TRBJ2-2; D possibly uses TRBD1 or TRBD2 (5 bases each). The CDR3 is made up of 15 amino acids. V lost 2 bases and J lost 5, with 13 bases in between. Germline V gene sequence: CDR1 SGHKS, CDR2 YYEKEE (reference sequence). The entire variable domain, with the rest obtained from reference TRBV5-5 and TRBJ2-2, is as follows: DAGVTQSPTHLIKTRGQQVTLRCSPISGHKSVSWYQQVLGQGPQFIFQYYEKEERGRGNFPDRFSARQFPNYSSELNVNALLLGDSALYLCASSFQGERTGELFFGEGSRLTVL.